The T cell receptor beta chain under discussion was sequenced for a study of blood T cells in healthy people across ages. Then a second PCR, running about 7 to 11 cycles, was carried out with a sample-barcoded 5' primer and a J-beta primer mix. Every single cDNA molecule received a tag from a template-switch adaptor with 12 random nucleotides. TCRdb recomputed calls from the 5' RACE reads with MiXCR, one row per CDR3 protein. The sample has 1.5 million to 2 million distinct CDR3 sequences; about 50% are singletons. Trimming cost V 6 bases and J 4 bases; bases outside gene matches: 7. The CDR3 contains 16 residues. The germline V gene has CDR1 MNHEY and CDR2 SVGAGI. In terms of origin and age, donors were healthy Caucasian individuals from Russia aged about 6 to 95. Isolating PBMCs gave at least 6.5 million of these cells per sample. Total RNA, at least 6 micrograms per sample, came from PBMCs.

Sequenced material: blood. This sequence joins TRBV6-5 and TRBJ2-3; 13 bases align to TRBD2. The source is a woman between 40 and 50 years old in good health. The DNA of the CDR3 is TGTGCCAGCAGACCCGGACTAGCGGGGGCTTCAGATACGCAGTATTTT. It translates to CASRPGLAGASDTQYF.